Below are 11 T cell receptor beta chains sequenced from a single sample in a study of human T cells and chemical hapten exposure. TCRdb used MiXCR to reprocess the RACE reads, holding one entry per CDR3 protein. Here the sample spans some 110,000 distinct CDR3 sequences, around 10% being singletons. The sample's time point: patch test 1, 2 weeks after DPC sensitization. Treatment noted: therapeutic diphenylcyclopropenone sensitization with weekly scalp DPC. Sequences were derived from whole blood, sampled in connection with sensitization to the hapten diphenylcyclopropenone (DPC). The receptors come from a woman aged 50 to 65 with alopecia areata. Some clones in this sample may be carry-over from other donors' samples.

This clonotype appeared many times. The chain uses TRBV12-5 and TRBJ2-3, with D unclear. Germline assignment: CDR1 LGHNT and CDR2 FRNRAP. The V gene lost 1 base and the J gene lost 0 bases, with 2 bases spanning the gap. This CDR3 contains 13 residues. CDR3 in DNA: TGTGCTAGTGGTTTGGGTAGCACAGATACGCAGTATTTT. It yields the protein CASGLGSTDTQYF.

Only a few counts were recorded for this clonotype. The rearrangement uses TRBV2 and TRBJ1-4; no firm D call. CDR3 length: 13 amino acids. Trimming took off 4 bases at V and 4 bases at J, with 7 bases between the two ends. CDR1 SNHLY and CDR2 FYNNEI come from the germline V gene. This chain's CDR3 is CASSGRINEKLFF. DNA for the CDR3: TGTGCCAGCAGTGGACGCATTAATGAAAAACTGTTTTTT.

This clonotype has only a few counts. The chain is built from TRBV29-1 and TRBJ1-1; 10 bases agree with TRBD1. The CDR3 is made up of 14 amino acids. Germline V gene sequence: CDR1 SQVTM, CDR2 ANQGSEA. Trimming removed 4 bases from V and 5 bases from J; junction bases left unmatched: 7. CDR3 region: CSVAPDRGRTEAFF. The CDR3 DNA sequence: TGCAGCGTTGCCCCCGACAGGGGGCGAACTGAAGCTTTCTTT.

In its sample, this clonotype was seen a few times. This chain uses TRBV5-1 with TRBJ1-1; D remains ambiguous. The CDR3 covers 14 residues. Trimming cost V 2 bases and J 1 base, with 9 bases left between them. Germline V CDR1 and CDR2: SGHRS, YFSETQ. Written as DNA, the CDR3 is TGCGCCAGCAGCTTCCGGACGGCGAACACTGAAGCTTTCTTT. It specifies CASSFRTANTEAFF.

This clonotype showed up just a few times. V gene TRBV5-6 combines with J gene TRBJ2-7; D tentatively reads TRBD1 or TRBD2 (5 bases each). Trimming pared 4 bases from V and 0 bases from J, leaving 23 bases between. The CDR3 extends over 18 amino acids. Per germline, CDR1 SGHDT and CDR2 YYEEEE. In nucleotides, the CDR3 is TGTGCCAGCAGCGCATACATCCTCCGGGACCATACCTCCTACGAGCAGTACTTC. This translates into CASSAYILRDHTSYEQYF.

The table lists this clonotype with a few counts. The chain employs TRBV6-5 and TRBJ1-2, with no clear D. Trimming took 2 bases from V and 4 from J, leaving 8 bases between them. Per germline, CDR1 MNHEY and CDR2 SVGAGI. The CDR3 runs 13 residues. CDR3 sequence reads: CASSYTETYGYTF. CDR3 DNA: TGTGCCAGCAGTTACACGGAGACCTATGGCTACACCTTC.

The rearrangement uses TRBV6-5 and TRBJ2-2; 9 bases agree with TRBD1. V lost 8 bases, J lost 7 bases, and 8 bases stayed unmatched. The CDR3 length is 14 residues. Germline V gene lookup returns CDR1 MNHEY and CDR2 SVGAGI. CDR3 sequence reads: CASAPGQGFGELFF. In nucleotides, the CDR3 is TGTGCCAGCGCACCGGGACAGGGTTTCGGGGAGCTGTTTTTT.

This clonotype was counted at least ten times. The CDR3 loop reads CASTLQGALYTEAFF. The CDR3 DNA is TGTGCCAGCACCCTTCAGGGGGCTTTGTACACTGAAGCTTTCTTT. V and J are TRBV7-8 and TRBJ1-1; 8 nucleotides line up with TRBD1. Trimming cost V 7 bases and J 3 bases; bases outside gene matches: 10. Germline values: CDR1 SGHVS, CDR2 FQNEAQ. The CDR3 consists of 15 residues.

The V gene is TRBV4-1, the J gene TRBJ2-7; 8 bases map to TRBD1. In germline, CDR1 is MGHRA, CDR2 YSYEKL. This CDR3 region has 15 residues. The V segment lost 2 bases and the J segment 2 bases; nucleotides outside the gene matches: 5. The CDR3 spells CASSQIRQGTYEQYF. The CDR3 bases are TGCGCCAGCAGCCAAATCAGACAGGGGACCTACGAGCAGTACTTC.

This chain links TRBV10-2 with TRBJ2-5; 8 bases match TRBD2. Trimming took 2 bases from V and 5 from J; bases not matched to a gene: 1. The CDR3 totals 13 residues. Per the germline V gene, CDR1 is WSHSY and CDR2 is SAAADI. DNA for the CDR3: TGCGCCAGCAGTGAGACGGGAGGGGAGACCCAGTACTTC. Its translation is CASSETGGETQYF.

V gene TRBV29-1 combines with J gene TRBJ1-1; 8 nucleotides match TRBD1. The CDR3 totals 12 residues. The V and J ends lost 5 bases and 6 bases, in that order; junction bases with no gene match: 5. The germline V gene encodes CDR1 SQVTM and CDR2 ANQGSEA. This chain's CDR3 is CSVSQGVPEAFF. The CDR3 nucleotides read TGCAGCGTTTCACAGGGGGTGCCTGAAGCTTTCTTT.